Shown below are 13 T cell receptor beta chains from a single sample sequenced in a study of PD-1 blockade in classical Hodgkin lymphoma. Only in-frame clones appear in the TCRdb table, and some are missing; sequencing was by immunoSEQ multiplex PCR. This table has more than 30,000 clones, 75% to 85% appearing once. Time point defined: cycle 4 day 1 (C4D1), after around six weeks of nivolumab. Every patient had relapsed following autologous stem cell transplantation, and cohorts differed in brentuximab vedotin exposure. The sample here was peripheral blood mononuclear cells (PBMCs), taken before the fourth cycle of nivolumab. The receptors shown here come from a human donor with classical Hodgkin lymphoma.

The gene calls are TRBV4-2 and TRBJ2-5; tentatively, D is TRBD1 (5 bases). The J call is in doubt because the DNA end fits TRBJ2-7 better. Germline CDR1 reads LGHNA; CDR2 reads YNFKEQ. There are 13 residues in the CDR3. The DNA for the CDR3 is TGTGCCAGCAGCCAAGAACAGGCGTACGAGCAGTACTTC. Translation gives CASSQEQAYEQYF.

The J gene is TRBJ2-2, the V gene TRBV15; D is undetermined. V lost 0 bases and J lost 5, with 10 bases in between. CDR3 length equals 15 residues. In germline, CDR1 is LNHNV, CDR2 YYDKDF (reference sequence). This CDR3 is CATSREDSWTGELFF. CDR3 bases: TGTGCCACCAGCAGAGAGGATAGTTGGACCGGGGAGCTGTTTTTT.

For the CDR3, the DNA is TGTGCCACCAGCAGAGATCTGGGGATCGAGACCCAGTACTTC. This encodes CATSRDLGIETQYF. The chain uses TRBV15 and TRBJ2-5; unclear D gene. Germline-derived CDR1 and CDR2 are LNHNV and YYDKDF (reference sequence). The germline V and J ends were trimmed by 0 bases and 5 bases, with 10 bases remaining between them. CDR3 length: 14 amino acids.

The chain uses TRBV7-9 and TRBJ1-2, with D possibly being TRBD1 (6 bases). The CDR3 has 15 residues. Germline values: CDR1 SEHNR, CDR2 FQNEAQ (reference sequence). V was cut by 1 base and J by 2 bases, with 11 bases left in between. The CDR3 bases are TGTGCCAGCAGCTTAGGGTACAGGGAAAACTATGGCTACACCTTC. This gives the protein CASSLGYRENYGYTF.

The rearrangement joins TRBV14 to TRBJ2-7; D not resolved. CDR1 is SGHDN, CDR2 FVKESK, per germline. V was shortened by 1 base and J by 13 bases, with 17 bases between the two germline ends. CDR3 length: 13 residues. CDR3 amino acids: CASSQANRHSFYF. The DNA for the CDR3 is TGTGCCAGCAGCCAAGCAAACCGGCACAGTTTTTACTTC.

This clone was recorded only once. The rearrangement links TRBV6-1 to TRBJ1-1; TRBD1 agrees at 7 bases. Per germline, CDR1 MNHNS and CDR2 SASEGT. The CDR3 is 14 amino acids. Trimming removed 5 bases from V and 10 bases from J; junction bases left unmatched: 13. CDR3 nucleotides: TGTGCCAGCAGTAAAGACAGGGAGCGCTTTGGAGCTTTCTTT. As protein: CASSKDRERFGAFF.

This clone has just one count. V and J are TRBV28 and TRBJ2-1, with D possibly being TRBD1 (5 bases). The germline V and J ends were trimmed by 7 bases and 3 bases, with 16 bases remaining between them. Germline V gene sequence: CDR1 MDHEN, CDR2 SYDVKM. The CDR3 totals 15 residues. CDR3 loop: CASTRTPAYYNEQFF. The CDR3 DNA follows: TGTGCCAGCACCCGGACACCAGCTTACTACAATGAGCAGTTCTTC.

CDR3 sequence: CASSYPSGGEYEQYF. DNA of the CDR3: TGTGCCAGCAGTTACCCTAGCGGGGGGGAGTACGAGCAGTACTTC. The gene calls are TRBV6-6 and TRBJ2-7; 12 nucleotides align to TRBD2. V lost 2 bases to trimming and J lost 4 bases; unmatched junction nucleotides: 3. The CDR3 runs 15 residues. Germline values: CDR1 MNHNY, CDR2 SVGAGI (reference sequence).

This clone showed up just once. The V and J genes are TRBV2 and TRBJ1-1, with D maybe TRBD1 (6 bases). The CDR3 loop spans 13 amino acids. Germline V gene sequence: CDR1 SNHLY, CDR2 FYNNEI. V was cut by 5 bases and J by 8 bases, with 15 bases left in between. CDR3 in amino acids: CASSRQGFTEAFF. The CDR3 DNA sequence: TGTGCCAGCAGTCGGCAGGGGTTCACCGAAGCTTTCTTT.

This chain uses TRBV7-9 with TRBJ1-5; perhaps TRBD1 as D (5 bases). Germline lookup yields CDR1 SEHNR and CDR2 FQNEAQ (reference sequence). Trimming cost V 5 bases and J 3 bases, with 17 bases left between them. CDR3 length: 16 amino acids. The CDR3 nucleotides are TGTGCCAGCAGCCATGGCGGGACGAAATACAATCAGCCCCAGCATTTT. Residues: CASSHGGTKYNQPQHF.

This CDR3 is CASSLSRRFEAFF. The CDR3 DNA reads as TGTGCCAGCAGTTTATCAAGACGGTTTGAAGCTTTCTTT. The chain uses TRBV27 and TRBJ1-1; no clear D. The CDR3 runs 13 residues. Germline V gene sequence: CDR1 MNHEY, CDR2 SMNVEV (reference sequence). V dropped 0 bases and J dropped 7 bases, with 9 bases sitting between them.

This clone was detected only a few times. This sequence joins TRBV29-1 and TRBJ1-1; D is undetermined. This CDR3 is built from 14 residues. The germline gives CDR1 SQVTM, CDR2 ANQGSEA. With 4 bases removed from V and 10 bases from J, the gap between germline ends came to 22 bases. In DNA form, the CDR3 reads TGCAGCGTTGTTAGCAAAACCCGCCAAGGGCGAGCTTTCTTT. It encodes CSVVSKTRQGRAFF.

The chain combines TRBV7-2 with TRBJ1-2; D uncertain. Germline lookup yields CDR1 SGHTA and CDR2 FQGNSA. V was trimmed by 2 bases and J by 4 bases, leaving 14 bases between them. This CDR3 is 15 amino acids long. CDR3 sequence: CASSLPEAPGYGYTF. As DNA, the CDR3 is TGTGCCAGCAGCTTACCGGAGGCCCCTGGCTATGGCTACACCTTC.